This T cell receptor (beta chain) was captured in a study of blood T cell repertoires in COVID-19. The repertoire was sequenced with immunoSEQ multiplex PCR; TCRdb's copy has only in-frame clones and lacks some. The sample has 50,000 to 65,000 clones, roughly 90% seen once; the top ten hold about 3.9%. V lost 1 base and J lost 0; bases outside the gene matches: 5. The CDR3 covers 16 residues. From germline, CDR1 is GTSNPN and CDR2 SVGIG (reference sequence). The TCR comes from a human donor in a cohort sampled during active COVID-19. Source material: peripheral blood. The chain carries TRBV30 and TRBJ2-2, with TRBD1 matching over 7 bases. The CDR3 reads CAWSELQGANTGELFF. CDR3 DNA sequence: TGTGCCTGGAGTGAACTGCAGGGGGCGAACACCGGGGAGCTGTTTTTT.